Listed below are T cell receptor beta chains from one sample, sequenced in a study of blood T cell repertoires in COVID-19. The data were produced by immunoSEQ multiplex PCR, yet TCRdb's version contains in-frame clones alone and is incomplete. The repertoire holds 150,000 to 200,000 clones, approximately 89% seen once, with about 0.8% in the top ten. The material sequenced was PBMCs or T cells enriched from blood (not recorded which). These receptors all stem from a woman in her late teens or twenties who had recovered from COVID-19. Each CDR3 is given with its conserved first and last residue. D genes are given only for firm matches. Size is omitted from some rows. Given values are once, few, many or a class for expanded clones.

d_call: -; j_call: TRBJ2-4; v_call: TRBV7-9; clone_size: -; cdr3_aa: CASSLVAGLAKNIQYF; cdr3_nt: TGTGCCAGCAGCTTAGTCGCAGGGCTAGCCAAAAACATTCAGTACTTC
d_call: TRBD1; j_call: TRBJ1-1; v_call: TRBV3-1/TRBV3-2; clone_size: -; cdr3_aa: CASSQDPGQGTTEAFF; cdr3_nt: TGTGCCAGCAGCCAAGACCCCGGACAGGGGACTACTGAAGCTTTCTTT
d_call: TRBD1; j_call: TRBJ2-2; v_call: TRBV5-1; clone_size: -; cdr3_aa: CASSPLTGDPGELFF; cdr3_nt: TGCGCCAGCAGCCCCCTGACAGGGGACCCCGGGGAGCTGTTTTTT
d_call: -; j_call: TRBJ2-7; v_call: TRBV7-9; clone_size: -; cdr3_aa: CASSPMNGASYEQYF; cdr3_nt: TGTGCCAGCAGCCCCATGAATGGGGCATCCTACGAGCAGTACTTC
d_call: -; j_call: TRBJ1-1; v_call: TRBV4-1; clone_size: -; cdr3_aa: CASSQDVGARTEAFF; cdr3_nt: TGCGCCAGCAGCCAAGACGTGGGGGCGCGTACTGAAGCTTTCTTT
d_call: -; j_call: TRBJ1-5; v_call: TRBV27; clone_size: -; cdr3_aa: CASNQDSLLNQPQHF; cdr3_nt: TGTGCCAGCAACCAGGACTCGCTACTCAATCAGCCCCAGCATTTT
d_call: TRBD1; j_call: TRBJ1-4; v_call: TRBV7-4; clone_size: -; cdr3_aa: CASSQIGTELLPSTNEKLFF; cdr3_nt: TGTGCCAGCAGCCAAATCGGGACAGAGCTACTCCCGTCAACTAATGAAAAACTGTTTTTT
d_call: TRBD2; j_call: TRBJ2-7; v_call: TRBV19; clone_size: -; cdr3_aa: CASSRGTSGMYEQYF; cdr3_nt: TGTGCCAGTAGTCGGGGGACTAGCGGGATGTACGAGCAGTACTTC
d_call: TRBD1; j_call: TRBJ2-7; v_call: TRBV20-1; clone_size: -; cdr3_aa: CSGGTGYEQYF; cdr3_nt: TGCAGTGGTGGGACAGGCTACGAGCAGTACTTC
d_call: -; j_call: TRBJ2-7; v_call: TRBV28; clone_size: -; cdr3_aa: CASSLYPRGEQYF; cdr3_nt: TGTGCCAGCAGTTTATACCCTAGGGGCGAGCAGTACTTC
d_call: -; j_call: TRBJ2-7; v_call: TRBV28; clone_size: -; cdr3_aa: CASSLTHRLRSYEQYF; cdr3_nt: TGTGCCAGCAGTTTGACCCACAGGCTGCGATCCTACGAGCAGTACTTC
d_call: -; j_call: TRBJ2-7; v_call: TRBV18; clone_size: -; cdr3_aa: CASSPNFRGTYEQYF; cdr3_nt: TGTGCCAGCTCACCCAACTTTAGGGGCACCTACGAGCAGTACTTC
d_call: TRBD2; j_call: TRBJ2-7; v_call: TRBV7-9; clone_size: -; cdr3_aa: CASSLVRGRVSYEQYF; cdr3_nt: TGTGCCAGCAGCTTAGTTCGCGGGAGGGTCTCCTACGAGCAGTACTTC
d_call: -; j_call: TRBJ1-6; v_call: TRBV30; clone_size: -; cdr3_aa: CAWSVRGRGPLHF; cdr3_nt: TGTGCCTGGAGTGTACGGGGGCGGGGGCCCCTCCACTTT
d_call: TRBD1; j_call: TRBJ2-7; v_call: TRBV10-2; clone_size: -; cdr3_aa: CASSDRGFFDEQYF; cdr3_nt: TGCGCCAGCAGTGACAGGGGGTTTTTTGACGAGCAGTACTTC
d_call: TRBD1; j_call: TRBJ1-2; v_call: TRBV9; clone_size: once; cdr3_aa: CASSGGTGGLRGGYTF; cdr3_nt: TGTGCCAGCAGCGGAGGGACAGGGGGGCTCAGGGGTGGCTACACCTTC
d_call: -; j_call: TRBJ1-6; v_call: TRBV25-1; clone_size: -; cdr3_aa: CASRTDYNSPLHF; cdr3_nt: TGTGCCAGTAGGACTGACTATAATTCACCCCTCCACTTT
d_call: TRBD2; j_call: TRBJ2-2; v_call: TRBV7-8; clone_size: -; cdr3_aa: CASSLTSGGAAGELFF; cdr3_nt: TGTGCCAGCAGCTTAACTAGCGGGGGGGCGGCCGGGGAGCTGTTTTTT
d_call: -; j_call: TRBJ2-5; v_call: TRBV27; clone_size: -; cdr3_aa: CASSPGRTGWGQETQYF; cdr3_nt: TGTGCCAGCAGTCCTGGGCGGACTGGGTGGGGCCAAGAGACCCAGTACTTC
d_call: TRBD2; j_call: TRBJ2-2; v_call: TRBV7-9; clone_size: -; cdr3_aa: CASSLSTAGVGSAGELFF; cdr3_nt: TGTGCCAGCAGCTTATCCACGGCGGGAGTAGGATCCGCCGGGGAGCTGTTTTTT
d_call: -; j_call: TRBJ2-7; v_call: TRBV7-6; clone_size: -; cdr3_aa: CASSLYERSSYEQYF; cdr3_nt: TGTGCCAGCAGCTTATACGAGAGAAGCTCCTACGAGCAGTACTTC
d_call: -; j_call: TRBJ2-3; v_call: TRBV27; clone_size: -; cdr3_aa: CASSPTYWDTQYF; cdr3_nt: TGTGCCAGCAGTCCTACCTACTGGGATACGCAGTATTTT
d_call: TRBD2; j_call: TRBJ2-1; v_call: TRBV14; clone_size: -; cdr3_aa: CASSQVSSGTYEQFF; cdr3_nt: TGTGCCAGCAGCCAAGTATCTAGCGGGACCTATGAGCAGTTCTTC
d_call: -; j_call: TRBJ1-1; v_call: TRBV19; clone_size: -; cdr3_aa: CASGRGTEAFF; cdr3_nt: TGTGCCAGTGGAAGAGGGACTGAAGCTTTCTTT
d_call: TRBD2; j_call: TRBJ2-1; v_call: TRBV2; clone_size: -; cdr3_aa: CASRRLAGGTISSYNEQFF; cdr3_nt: TGTGCCAGCAGGAGACTAGCGGGAGGTACGATTAGCTCCTACAATGAGCAGTTCTTC
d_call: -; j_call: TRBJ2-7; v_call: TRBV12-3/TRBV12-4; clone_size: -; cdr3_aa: CASSLARHEQYF; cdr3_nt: TGTGCCAGCAGTTTAGCGCGTCACGAGCAGTACTTC
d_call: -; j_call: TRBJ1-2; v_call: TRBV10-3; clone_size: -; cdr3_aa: CAADSKNYGYTF; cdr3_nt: TGTGCCGCGGACAGCAAAAACTATGGCTACACCTTC
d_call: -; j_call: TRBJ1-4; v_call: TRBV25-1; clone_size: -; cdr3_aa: CASSEPGGAEKLFF; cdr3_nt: TGTGCCAGCAGTGAACCGGGAGGGGCTGAAAAACTGTTTTTT
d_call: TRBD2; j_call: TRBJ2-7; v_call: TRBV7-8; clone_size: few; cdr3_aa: CASSSREGPYEQYF; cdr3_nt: TGTGCCAGCAGCTCGAGGGAGGGCCCCTACGAGCAGTACTTC
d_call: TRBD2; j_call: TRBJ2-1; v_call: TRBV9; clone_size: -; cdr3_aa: CASSGLAGEYNEQFF; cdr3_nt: TGTGCCAGCAGCGGTCTAGCGGGGGAGTACAATGAGCAGTTCTTC
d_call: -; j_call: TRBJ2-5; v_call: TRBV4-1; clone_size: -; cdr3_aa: CASSQGGPEETQYF; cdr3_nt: TGCGCCAGCAGCCAGGGGGGTCCAGAAGAGACCCAGTACTTC
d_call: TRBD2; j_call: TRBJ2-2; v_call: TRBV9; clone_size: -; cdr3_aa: CASSVDGGGTGELFF; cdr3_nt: TGTGCCAGCAGCGTAGATGGCGGGGGCACCGGGGAGCTGTTTTTT
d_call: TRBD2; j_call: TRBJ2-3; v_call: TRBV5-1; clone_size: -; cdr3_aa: CASSTGLAGGPTDTQYF; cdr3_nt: TGCGCCAGCAGCACCGGACTAGCGGGAGGGCCCACAGATACGCAGTATTTT
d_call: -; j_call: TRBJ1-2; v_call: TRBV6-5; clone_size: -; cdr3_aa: CASSDLRSRNYGYTF; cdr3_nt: TGTGCCAGCAGCGATCTACGGTCACGGAACTATGGCTACACCTTC
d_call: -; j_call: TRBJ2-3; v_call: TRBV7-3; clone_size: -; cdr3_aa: CASSSGSGGDTQYF; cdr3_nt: TGTGCCAGCAGCTCCGGTTCCGGGGGAGATACGCAGTATTTT
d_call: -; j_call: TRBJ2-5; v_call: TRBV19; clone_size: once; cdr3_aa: CASSVTGGGETQYF; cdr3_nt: TGTGCCAGTAGCGTGACAGGCGGCGGAGAGACCCAGTACTTC
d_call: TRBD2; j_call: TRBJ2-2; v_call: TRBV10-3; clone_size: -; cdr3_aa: CASATSGSNTGELFF; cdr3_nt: TGTGCCTCCGCGACTAGCGGCTCGAACACCGGGGAGCTGTTTTTT
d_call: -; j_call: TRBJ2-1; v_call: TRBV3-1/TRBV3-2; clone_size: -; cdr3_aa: CASSQGRPNNEQFF; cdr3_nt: TGTGCCAGCAGCCAAGGGAGGCCGAACAATGAGCAGTTCTTC
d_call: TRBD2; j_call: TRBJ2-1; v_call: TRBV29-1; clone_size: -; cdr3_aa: CSVVVGTSGSNEQFF; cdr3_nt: TGCAGCGTTGTCGTCGGGACTAGCGGGAGCAATGAGCAGTTCTTC